The 31 T cell receptor beta chains listed next were all sequenced from one sample in a study of T-cell memory formation after mild COVID-19. MiXCR, run by TCRdb on the 5' RACE reads, gives a single entry per CDR3 protein. The sample contains about 260,000 distinct CDR3 sequences, about 16% of which appear only once. The material sequenced was PBMCs or a T cell subset sorted from them (not recorded which). These receptors were obtained from a man between 18 and 29 years old who had mild COVID-19 (a few samples of this study predate the infection). Cell type and time point are not known.

The genes are TRBV6-1 and TRBJ1-4; D is possibly TRBD1 (5 bases). The CDR3 runs 15 residues. V was cut by 6 bases and J by 7 bases, with 18 bases left in between. Germline CDR1 and CDR2: MNHNS and SASEGT. The CDR3 region has the DNA TGTGCCAGCAGAGAGAGAGGGGACTTTAGTGAAAAACTGTTTTTT. Translating it yields CASRERGDFSEKLFF.

This sequence joins TRBV7-6 and TRBJ2-7; 8 nucleotides agree with TRBD2. The junction had 6 bases not matched to a gene; V was cut back by 5 bases and J by 0 bases. The CDR3 runs 15 residues. Germline CDR1 SGHVS, CDR2 FNYEAQ. CDR3 loop: CASSPYGRDSYEQYF. For the CDR3, the DNA is TGTGCCAGCAGCCCCTACGGGAGGGACTCCTACGAGCAGTACTTC.

The chain couples TRBV10-2 to TRBJ1-5; weak D call: TRBD1 (5 bases). The germline V gene has CDR1 WSHSY and CDR2 SAAADI. The CDR3 totals 15 residues. The germline V and J ends were trimmed by 5 bases and 3 bases, with 14 bases remaining between them. CDR3 in amino acids: CASSTGRFLNQPQHF. In DNA, the CDR3 is TGCGCCAGCAGTACGGGACGTTTTCTCAATCAGCCCCAGCATTTT.

This clonotype was detected only a few times. This rearrangement joins TRBV5-1 to TRBJ2-1, with 11 nucleotides matching TRBD2. The CDR3 covers 15 residues. CDR1 SGHRS and CDR2 YFSETQ come from the germline V gene. V was pared by 9 bases and J by 3 bases, with 8 bases of the junction left unmatched. DNA for the CDR3: TGCGCCACTGGGGAGACTAGCGGGGTCTACAATGAGCAGTTCTTC. Its protein is CATGETSGVYNEQFF. Drawing the rest from reference TRBV5-1 and TRBJ2-1, the complete variable domain is KAGVTQTPRYLIKTRGQQVTLSCSPISGHRSVSWYQQTPGQGLQFLFEYFSETQRNKGNFPGRFSGRQFSNSRSEMNVSTLELGDSALYLCATGETSGVYNEQFFGPGTRLTVL.

The chain recombines TRBV20-1 with TRBJ2-3; no firm D call. Looked up from germline, CDR1 is DFQATT and CDR2 is SNEGSKA (reference sequence). The CDR3 loop spans 12 amino acids. V lost 8 bases and J 8 bases, leaving 17 bases between the germline ends. CDR3 bases: TGCAGTACCCCCGATCGCACCCTTACGCAGTATTTT. It encodes CSTPDRTLTQYF.

This clonotype was detected many times. This chain links TRBV5-1 with TRBJ2-5; D is ambiguous. Between the trimmed V and J ends, which lost 2 bases and 1 base, there was a span of 6 bases. The CDR3 runs 13 residues. Germline lookup yields CDR1 SGHRS and CDR2 YFSETQ. CDR3 DNA: TGCGCCAGCAGCTTAAGCACCCAAGAGACCCAGTACTTC. It translates to CASSLSTQETQYF.

This chain links TRBV28 with TRBJ1-6; 11 nucleotides match TRBD1. The V segment lost 7 bases and the J segment 9 bases; nucleotides outside the gene matches: 8. Germline V lookup: CDR1 MDHEN, CDR2 SYDVKM. The CDR3 contains 15 residues. The CDR3 bases are TGTGCCAGCACGGACAGGGGGCTATTCAGTTCACCCCTCCACTTT. Its protein is CASTDRGLFSSPLHF.

This clonotype was observed a handful of times. This sequence joins TRBV12-3 or TRBV12-4 and TRBJ2-1, with 10 bases identical to TRBD1. After removal of 5 bases from V and 7 bases from J, the junction contained 8 bases not matched to a gene. This CDR3 is 15 amino acids long. Here the CDR3 DNA reads TGTGCCAGCAGTCAGAGACAGGGGGCTGAGAATGAGCAGTTCTTC. Its protein product is CASSQRQGAENEQFF.

In this sample, this clonotype turned up a few times. J is TRBJ1-3 and V is TRBV29-1, with D unclear. Trimming pared 6 bases from V and 0 bases from J, leaving 12 bases between. The CDR3 has 14 residues. Germline loops: CDR1 SQVTM, CDR2 ANQGSEA. This CDR3 is CSVLDARSGNTIYF. CDR3 coding DNA: TGCAGCGTCCTGGACGCCCGCTCTGGAAACACCATATATTTT.

This clonotype was counted at least ten times. This chain links TRBV7-9 with TRBJ1-1; no definite D call. The CDR3 length is 13 residues. Germline-derived CDR1 and CDR2 are SEHNR and FQNEAQ (reference sequence). The V gene lost 3 bases and the J gene lost 1 base, with 6 bases spanning the gap. CDR3 coding DNA: TGTGCCAGCAGCTTTAGAGGGAACACTGAAGCTTTCTTT. This sequence encodes CASSFRGNTEAFF.

This clonotype was detected a few times. The chain recombines TRBV20-1 with TRBJ2-7; D ambiguous. The CDR3 spans 14 residues. CDR1 and CDR2 (germline): DFQATT, SNEGSKA (reference sequence). Trimming pared 1 base from V and 6 bases from J, leaving 16 bases between. CDR3: CSARGGAGGTEQYF. Written as DNA, the CDR3 is TGCAGTGCTAGAGGAGGCGCAGGTGGCACCGAGCAGTACTTC.

This clonotype has more than one count but fewer than ten. The chain uses TRBV12-3 or TRBV12-4 and TRBJ1-4; D not resolved. This CDR3 is 13 amino acids long. V lost 6 bases to trimming and J lost 7 bases, with 12 bases between them. CDR3 sequence (DNA): TGTGCCAGCAGCCAGCAGCGGAGTGAAAAACTGTTTTTT. It encodes CASSQQRSEKLFF.

The rearrangement joins TRBV7-9 to TRBJ2-3; unclear D gene. The CDR3 consists of 12 residues. Trimming took off 4 bases at V and 5 bases at J, with 7 bases between the two ends. Germline CDR1 is SEHNR and CDR2 is FQNEAQ (reference sequence). The CDR3 coding sequence is TGTGCCAGCAGCTCCATTTTAGATACGCAGTATTTT. It translates to CASSSILDTQYF.

This clonotype appeared many times. The rearrangement uses TRBV4-3 and TRBJ2-3; either TRBD1 or TRBD2 may supply D (7 bases each). Between the trimmed V and J ends, which lost 0 bases and 6 bases, there was a span of 13 bases. The CDR3 totals 15 residues. Germline CDR1 LGHNA, CDR2 YSLEER. CDR3 DNA: TGCGCCAGCAGCCAAGATTACAGGGGAGGGGATACGCAGTATTTT. Translated, it gives CASSQDYRGGDTQYF.

This clonotype was seen more than once but under ten times. V gene TRBV6-2 or TRBV6-3 combines with J gene TRBJ1-2; D is unresolved. The CDR3 extends over 12 amino acids. Germline loops: CDR1 MNHEY, CDR2 SVGEGT. The V gene lost 7 bases and the J gene lost 7 bases, with 13 bases spanning the gap. CDR3 sequence reads: CASMEASGGYTF. CDR3 DNA sequence: TGTGCCAGCATGGAGGCCAGTGGTGGCTACACCTTC.

This clonotype was seen a handful of times. The chain combines TRBV10-3 with TRBJ1-3, with D unclear. This CDR3 comprises 11 residues. The germline CDR1 and CDR2 sequences are ENHRY and SYGVKD. Trimming cost V 2 bases and J 5 bases, with 1 base left between them. CDR3 region: CAISERNTIYF. The CDR3 DNA reads as TGTGCCATCAGTGAGAGAAACACCATATATTTT.

This clonotype has only a few counts. The CDR3 DNA is TGTGCCAGCAGTCCGACAGGGACTAACACTGAAGCTTTCTTT. Amino acid sequence: CASSPTGTNTEAFF. The rearrangement joins TRBV5-5 to TRBJ1-1; 7 bases fit TRBD1. The CDR3 is made up of 14 amino acids. CDR1 and CDR2 from the germline V gene are SGHKS and YYEKEE (reference sequence). The trim removed 5 bases at V and 2 bases at J, leaving 6 bases unmatched.

This clonotype was seen a few times. The chain has TRBV5-4 and TRBJ2-2, with 7 bases that match TRBD1. CDR1 and CDR2 (germline): SGHNT, YYREEE (reference sequence). This CDR3 region has 16 residues. Trimming took 0 bases from V and 5 from J; bases not matched to a gene: 7. This CDR3 reads CASSLDVTGRTGELFF. The CDR3 DNA reads as TGTGCCAGCAGCTTGGATGTGACAGGGCGGACCGGGGAGCTGTTTTTT.

The chain combines TRBV4-1 with TRBJ1-1, with D unclear. The CDR3 extends over 12 amino acids. Trimming left V 3 bases short and J 7 bases short, with 9 bases between. Germline V gene data show CDR1 as MGHRA and CDR2 as YSYEKL. The CDR3 nucleotides read TGCGCCAGCAGCCAGGCCGTGGGTGAAGCTTTCTTT. Encoded protein: CASSQAVGEAFF.

This clonotype was observed a few times. CDR3 sequence reads: CATSDCRTRDGNDYEQYV. The CDR3 bases are TGTGCCACCAGTGATTGCCGGACTCGGGACGGAAACGACTACGAGCAGTACGTC. The V call is TRBV24-1, the J call TRBJ2-7; the D call may be TRBD1 or TRBD2 (5 bases each). V was shortened by 2 bases and J by 3 bases, with 22 bases between the two germline ends. The CDR3 spans 18 residues. CDR1 is KGHDR, CDR2 SFDVKD, per germline.

Ten or more counts support this clonotype. The J gene is TRBJ1-2, the V gene TRBV7-3; D is uncertain. V was cut by 2 bases and J by 8 bases, with 12 bases left in between. Germline V lookup: CDR1 SGHTA, CDR2 FQGTGA. The CDR3 contains 13 residues. The CDR3 bases are TGTGCCAGCAGCTTAGATAGAAAGGACGGCTACACCTTC. It translates to CASSLDRKDGYTF.

The chain recombines TRBV7-9 with TRBJ1-3; D not certain. Trimming took off 5 bases at V and 0 bases at J, with 8 bases between the two ends. The CDR3 is 14 residues long. From germline, CDR1 is SEHNR and CDR2 FQNEAQ (reference sequence). The CDR3 sequence: CASSGSYSGNTIYF. The DNA of the CDR3 is TGTGCCAGCAGCGGATCGTACTCTGGAAACACCATATATTTT.

This clonotype has ten or more counts. The chain uses TRBV12-3 or TRBV12-4 and TRBJ2-2; TRBD1 matches 8 bases. Losses at the gene ends were 3 bases for V and 6 bases for J; bases not matched to a gene: 3. The CDR3 covers 14 residues. As DNA, the CDR3 is TGTGCCAGCAGTTTCCAGGGGGCGGCCGGGGAGCTGTTTTTT. This sequence encodes CASSFQGAAGELFF.

The sample holds a few counts of this clonotype. The CDR3 DNA is TGCAGTGCTATCGGGCTCGGGAGCGAGCAGTACTTC. It encodes CSAIGLGSEQYF. The chain employs TRBV20-1 and TRBJ2-7, with TRBD2 as a possible D gene (6 bases). CDR3 length: 12 residues. V dropped 4 bases and J dropped 6 bases, with 13 bases sitting between them. Germline assignment: CDR1 DFQATT and CDR2 SNEGSKA (reference sequence).

This clonotype has only a few counts. The gene calls are TRBV6-5 and TRBJ1-4; no definite D call. From germline, CDR1 is MNHEY and CDR2 SVGAGI. Trimming pared 6 bases from V and 3 bases from J, leaving 11 bases between. The CDR3 runs to 14 residues. As DNA, the CDR3 is TGTGCCAGCAGCCGGACCGTCTCTAATGAAAAACTGTTTTTT. This encodes CASSRTVSNEKLFF.

This clonotype appeared a few times. The J gene is TRBJ2-1, the V gene TRBV7-2; D may match TRBD1 or TRBD2 (5 bases each). CDR1 and CDR2 (germline): SGHTA, FQGNSA. The CDR3 has 11 residues. Trimming pared 5 bases from V and 10 bases from J, leaving 9 bases between. CDR3 DNA: TGTGCCAGCAGCCGCTGGGGGGAGCAGTTCTTC. This translates into CASSRWGEQFF.

This clonotype was seen only a few times. This rearrangement joins TRBV30 to TRBJ1-6; D not certain. Trimming took 4 bases from V and 0 from J, leaving 7 bases between them. The CDR3 runs 14 residues. Germline V gene data show CDR1 as GTSNPN and CDR2 as SVGIG (reference sequence). The CDR3 coding sequence is TGTGCCTGGATGATGAGCTCCTATAATTCACCCCTCCACTTT. The encoded protein is CAWMMSSYNSPLHF.

The chain employs TRBV9 and TRBJ2-7; 7 bases fit TRBD1. CDR3 length: 15 residues. Germline V gene sequence: CDR1 SGDLS, CDR2 YYNGEE. The junction had 10 bases not matched to a gene; V was cut back by 4 bases and J by 3 bases. CDR3 sequence (DNA): TGTGCCAGCAGCTATAAGACAGGGAACGTCTACGAGCAGTACGTC. Residues: CASSYKTGNVYEQYV.

The chain is built from TRBV5-1 and TRBJ2-1; a weak D match, TRBD1 (6 bases). The CDR3 runs to 15 residues. The ends were cut back, 1 base at V and 3 bases at J, with 11 bases in the middle. Germline V gene data show CDR1 as SGHRS and CDR2 as YFSETQ. For the CDR3, the DNA is TGCGCCAGCAGCTTGCTTCAGGGGAACTACAATGAGCAGTTCTTC. The encoded protein is CASSLLQGNYNEQFF.

The table lists this clonotype with a few counts. The genes are TRBV10-3 and TRBJ2-1; 12 nucleotides align to TRBD2. The trim removed 6 bases at V and 2 bases at J, leaving 2 bases unmatched. The CDR3 loop spans 15 amino acids. The germline V gene encodes CDR1 ENHRY and CDR2 SYGVKD. This chain's CDR3 is CAISGLAGTYNEQFF. DNA for the CDR3: TGTGCCATCAGCGGACTAGCGGGGACCTACAATGAGCAGTTCTTC.

J is TRBJ1-6 and V is TRBV7-2; 7 nucleotides match TRBD1. This CDR3 is built from 15 residues. The germline V gene encodes CDR1 SGHTA and CDR2 FQGNSA. V shed 6 bases, J shed 6 bases, and the junction held 8 bases outside the gene matches. CDR3: CASSSQGTANSPLHF. CDR3 nucleotide sequence: TGTGCCAGCAGTTCACAAGGGACAGCTAATTCACCCCTCCACTTT.